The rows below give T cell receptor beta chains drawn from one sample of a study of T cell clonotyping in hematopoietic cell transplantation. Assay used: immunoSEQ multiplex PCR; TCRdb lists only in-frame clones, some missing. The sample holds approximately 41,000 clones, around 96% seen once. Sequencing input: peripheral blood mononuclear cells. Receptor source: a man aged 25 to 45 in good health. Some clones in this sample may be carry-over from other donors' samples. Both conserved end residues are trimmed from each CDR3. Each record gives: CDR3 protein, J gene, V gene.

CDR3 protein: ASLAQGNQPQH
J gene: TRBJ1-5
V gene: TRBV2

CDR3 protein: ASSNRAHRDTQY
J gene: TRBJ2-3
V gene: TRBV19

CDR3 protein: ASSRALAGAADTQY
J gene: TRBJ2-3
V gene: TRBV7-2

CDR3 protein: ATSRDLGTGATYEQY
J gene: TRBJ2-7
V gene: TRBV15

CDR3 protein: ASSFWTGTYEQY
J gene: TRBJ2-7
V gene: TRBV5-6

CDR3 protein: ASSQGAGTNVYEQY
J gene: TRBJ2-7
V gene: TRBV4-3

CDR3 protein: ASSLETSGLYEQY
J gene: TRBJ2-7
V gene: TRBV28

CDR3 protein: ASSFGSDTQY
J gene: TRBJ2-3
V gene: TRBV7-8

CDR3 protein: ASSPFGDSGNTIY
J gene: TRBJ1-3
V gene: TRBV9

CDR3 protein: SGGVGGRVGYT
J gene: TRBJ1-2
V gene: TRBV29-1

CDR3 protein: ASSVVSTDTQY
J gene: TRBJ2-3
V gene: TRBV9

CDR3 protein: ASSVDEGRGYYGYT
J gene: TRBJ1-2
V gene: TRBV9

CDR3 protein: ASSVEMSGNYGYT
J gene: TRBJ1-2
V gene: TRBV6-4

CDR3 protein: AWSVITEAF
J gene: TRBJ1-1
V gene: TRBV30

CDR3 protein: ASSERTGIQPQH
J gene: TRBJ1-5
V gene: TRBV6-1

CDR3 protein: ASSLRGDTEAF
J gene: TRBJ1-1
V gene: TRBV5-8

CDR3 protein: ASSSTSGRGAEETQY
J gene: TRBJ2-5
V gene: TRBV7-2

CDR3 protein: ASSSGTGHYGYT
J gene: TRBJ1-2
V gene: TRBV5-4

CDR3 protein: ASSLGAVNEKLF
J gene: TRBJ1-4
V gene: TRBV11-2

CDR3 protein: ASSPGQGAGELF
J gene: TRBJ1-4
V gene: TRBV6-5

CDR3 protein: ASSLKGANYGYT
J gene: TRBJ1-2
V gene: TRBV27

CDR3 protein: ASSYSKRGGSNEQF
J gene: TRBJ2-1
V gene: TRBV6-5

CDR3 protein: AISDGLTYNEQF
J gene: TRBJ2-1
V gene: TRBV10-3

CDR3 protein: ASSEVKGGGNEKLF
J gene: TRBJ1-4
V gene: TRBV6-1

CDR3 protein: ASTRGRGGNSPLH
J gene: TRBJ1-6
V gene: TRBV11-2

CDR3 protein: ASSSFPGLRTDTQY
J gene: TRBJ2-3
V gene: TRBV5-1

CDR3 protein: ASKSRGSLTEAF
J gene: TRBJ1-1
V gene: TRBV4-1

CDR3 protein: ATSRGMTDTQY
J gene: TRBJ2-3
V gene: TRBV15

CDR3 protein: ASSYGGSSYNEQF
J gene: TRBJ2-1
V gene: TRBV7-3